This paragraph covers one TCR beta chain sequence. This sample is drawn from a study of blood T cell repertoires in COVID-19. In the authors' workflow: From reference gene primer amplification, estimates of nucleated cell counts were derived. Assay: immunoSEQ multiplex PCR; the TCRdb copy retains only in-frame clones and omits some. Clone size and the V and J calls come from that table; the DNA yielded D and trimming. In the table there are approximately 210,000 clones, 88% of which are singletons. Source material: peripheral blood. The receptor was derived from a human donor in a cohort sampled during active COVID-19.

The CDR3 sequence: CASSEAPGAGGSNTGELFF. The CDR3 DNA sequence: TGTGCCAGCAGTGAAGCGCCGGGAGCGGGAGGATCGAACACCGGGGAGCTGTTTTTT. The V and J genes are TRBV2 and TRBJ2-2; 9 positions agree with TRBD2. Germline V CDR1 and CDR2: SNHLY, FYNNEI. CDR3 length: 19 residues. The junction had 8 bases not matched to a gene; V was cut back by 0 bases and J by 0 bases.